The source of this TCR beta chain is a study of blood T cells in healthy people across ages. General study results and limits: Age advanced and TCR beta diversity per million T cells fell, roughly linearly. Bulk PBMC profiling left naive and antigen-experienced comparisons inconclusive.

This CDR3 is 15 amino acids long. In germline, CDR1 is SGHTA, CDR2 FQGNSA. Using a J-beta primer mix together with a sample-barcoded 5' primer, a second PCR was run for roughly 6 to 11 cycles. Every molecule of cDNA carried a tag from a template-switch adaptor with 12 random nucleotides. TCRdb re-analysed the 5' RACE reads in MiXCR, keeping a single row per CDR3 protein. Among fewer than 900,000 distinct CDR3 sequences listed, 49% were seen once. This clonotype was observed a handful of times. Its antigen is as yet unknown. The sample was blood. The J gene is TRBJ2-4, the V gene TRBV7-2; D uncertain. TRBJ2-5 explains the end of the DNA better; the J call may be wrong. This receptor was identified in an older woman in good health. In DNA form, the CDR3 reads TGTGCCAGCAGCTTAGTGTTTCGCGGACAAGAGACCCAGTACTTC. It is translated as CASSLVFRGQETQYF.